This TCR beta chain is drawn from a study of blood T cell repertoires in COVID-19. Study information: Researchers got acute and convalescent COVID-19 samples from the United States, Italy and Spain. Sources were T cells, B-cell-depleted T cells, or PBMCs; the material itself was cDNA or gDNA.

This clone was detected only once. Authors' analysis steps: Reference gene primer amplification gave nucleated cell count estimates. Sequenced by immunoSEQ multiplex PCR; TCRdb stores in-frame clones only, minus some. That table furnishes V, J and clone size, whereas the DNA furnished D and trimming. The sample has some 99,000 clones; around 80% are singletons. Input material: peripheral blood. The TCR comes from a man aged 70 or older with acute or convalescent COVID-19.

This chain's CDR3 is CASSSDPQGAGVSPLHF. CDR3 DNA sequence: TGTGCCAGCAGCTCGGACCCACAGGGGGCCGGGGTATCACCCCTCCACTTT. This chain joins TRBV7-2 and TRBJ1-6, with 9 bases aligning to TRBD1. Losses at the gene ends were 4 bases for V and 10 bases for J; bases not matched to a gene: 14. Germline V gene data show CDR1 as SGHTA and CDR2 as FQGNSA. The CDR3 has 17 amino acids.